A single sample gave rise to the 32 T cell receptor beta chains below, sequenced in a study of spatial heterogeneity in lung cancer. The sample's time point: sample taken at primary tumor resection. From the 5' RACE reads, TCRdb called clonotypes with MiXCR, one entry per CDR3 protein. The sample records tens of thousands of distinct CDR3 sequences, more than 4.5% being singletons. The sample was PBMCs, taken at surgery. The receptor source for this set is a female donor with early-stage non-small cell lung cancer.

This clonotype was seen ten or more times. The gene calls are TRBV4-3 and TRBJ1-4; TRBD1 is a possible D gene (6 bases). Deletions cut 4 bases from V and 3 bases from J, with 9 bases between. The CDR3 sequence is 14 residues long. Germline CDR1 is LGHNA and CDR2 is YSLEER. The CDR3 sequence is CASSPRQANEKLFF. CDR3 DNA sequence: TGCGCCAGCAGCCCCCGACAGGCTAATGAAAAACTGTTTTTT.

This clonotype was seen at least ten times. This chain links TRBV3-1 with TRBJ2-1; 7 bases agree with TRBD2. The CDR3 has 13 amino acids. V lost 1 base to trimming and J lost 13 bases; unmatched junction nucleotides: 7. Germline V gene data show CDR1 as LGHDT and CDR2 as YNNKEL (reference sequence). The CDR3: CASSQARGDPQFF. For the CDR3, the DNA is TGTGCCAGCAGCCAAGCCCGGGGGGACCCACAGTTCTTC.

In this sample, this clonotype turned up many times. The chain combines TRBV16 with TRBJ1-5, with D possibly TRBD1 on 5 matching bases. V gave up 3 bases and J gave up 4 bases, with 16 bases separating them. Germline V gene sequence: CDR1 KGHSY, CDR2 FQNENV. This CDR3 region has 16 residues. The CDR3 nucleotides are TGTGCCAGCAGCCATAAAAACCACAGGTTTAATCAGCCCCAGCATTTT. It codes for CASSHKNHRFNQPQHF.

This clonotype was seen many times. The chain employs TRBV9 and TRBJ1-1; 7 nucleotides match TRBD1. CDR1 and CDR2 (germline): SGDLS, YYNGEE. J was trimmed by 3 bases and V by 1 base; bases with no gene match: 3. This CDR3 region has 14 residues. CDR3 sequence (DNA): TGTGCCAGCAGCGTAAGACAGGGCGACACTGAAGCTTTCTTT. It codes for CASSVRQGDTEAFF.

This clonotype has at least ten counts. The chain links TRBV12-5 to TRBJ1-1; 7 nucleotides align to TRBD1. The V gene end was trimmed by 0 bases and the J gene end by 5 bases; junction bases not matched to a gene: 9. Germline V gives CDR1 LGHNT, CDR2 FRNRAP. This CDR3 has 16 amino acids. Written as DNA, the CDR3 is TGTGCTAGTGGTTTGGTACGGGGCAGGGGGGCAACTGAAGCTTTCTTT. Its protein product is CASGLVRGRGATEAFF.

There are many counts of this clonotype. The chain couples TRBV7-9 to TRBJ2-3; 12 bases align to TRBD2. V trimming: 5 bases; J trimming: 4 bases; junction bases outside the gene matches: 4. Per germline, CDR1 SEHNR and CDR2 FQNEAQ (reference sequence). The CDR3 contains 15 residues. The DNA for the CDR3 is TGTGCCAGCAGCGGCGGACTAGCGGGGTCAGATACGCAGTATTTT. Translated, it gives CASSGGLAGSDTQYF.

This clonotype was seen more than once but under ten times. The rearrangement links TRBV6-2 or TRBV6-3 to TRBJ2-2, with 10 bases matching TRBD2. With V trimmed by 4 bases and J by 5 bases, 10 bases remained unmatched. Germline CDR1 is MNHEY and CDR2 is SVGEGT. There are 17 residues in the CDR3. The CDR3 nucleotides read TGTGCCAGCAGTTCAAGTAGCGGGGGGCTAATTACCGGGGAGCTGTTTTTT. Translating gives CASSSSSGGLITGELFF.

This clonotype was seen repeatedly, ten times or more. The CDR3 spells CASSAGGNTEAFF. The CDR3 DNA follows: TGTGCCAGCAGCGCCGGGGGCAACACTGAAGCTTTCTTT. This sequence joins TRBV9 and TRBJ1-1; weak D call: TRBD1 (6 bases). CDR1 and CDR2 (germline): SGDLS, YYNGEE. Trimming left V 3 bases short and J 2 bases short, with 8 bases between. This CDR3 region has 13 residues. The whole variable domain, filled in from reference TRBV9 and TRBJ1-1, reads DSGVTQTPKHLITATGQRVTLRCSPRSGDLSVYWYQQSLDQGLQFLIQYYNGEERAKGNILERFSAQQFPDLHSELNLSSLELGDSALYFCASSAGGNTEAFFGQGTRLTVV.

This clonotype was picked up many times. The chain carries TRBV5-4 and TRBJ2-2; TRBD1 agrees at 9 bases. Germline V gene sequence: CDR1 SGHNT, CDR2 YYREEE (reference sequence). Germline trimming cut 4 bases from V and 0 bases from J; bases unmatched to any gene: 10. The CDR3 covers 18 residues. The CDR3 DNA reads TGTGCCAGCAGCGCTGCGCCGGGACAGGGTTCGAACACCGGGGAGCTGTTTTTT. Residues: CASSAAPGQGSNTGELFF.

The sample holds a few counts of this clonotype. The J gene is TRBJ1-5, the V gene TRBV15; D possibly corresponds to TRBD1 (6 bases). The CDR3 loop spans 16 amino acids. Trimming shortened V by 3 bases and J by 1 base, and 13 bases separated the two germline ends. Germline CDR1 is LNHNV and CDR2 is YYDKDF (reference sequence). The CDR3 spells CATSSPRGGSNQPQHF. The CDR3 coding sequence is TGTGCCACCAGCAGCCCCCGAGGGGGGAGCAATCAGCCCCAGCATTTT.

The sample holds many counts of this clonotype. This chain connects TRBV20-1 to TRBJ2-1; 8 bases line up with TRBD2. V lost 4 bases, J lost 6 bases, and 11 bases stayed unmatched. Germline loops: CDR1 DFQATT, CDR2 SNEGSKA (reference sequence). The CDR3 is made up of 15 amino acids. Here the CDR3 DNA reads TGCAGTGCTACTAAAGCGGGGGCCGTGGGCAATGAGCAGTTCTTC. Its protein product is CSATKAGAVGNEQFF.

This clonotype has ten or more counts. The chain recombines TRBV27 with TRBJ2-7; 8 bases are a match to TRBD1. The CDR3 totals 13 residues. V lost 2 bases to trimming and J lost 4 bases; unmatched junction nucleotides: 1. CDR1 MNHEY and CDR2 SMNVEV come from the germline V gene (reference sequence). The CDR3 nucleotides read TGTGCCAGCAGTTTACAGGGGGCTTACGAGCAGTACTTC. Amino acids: CASSLQGAYEQYF.

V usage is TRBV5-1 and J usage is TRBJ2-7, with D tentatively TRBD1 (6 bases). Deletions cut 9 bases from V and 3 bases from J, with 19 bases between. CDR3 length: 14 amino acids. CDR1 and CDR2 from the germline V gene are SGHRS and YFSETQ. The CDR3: CANTPPGHNYEQYF. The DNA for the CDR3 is TGCGCCAACACGCCCCCGGGACACAACTACGAGCAGTACTTC.

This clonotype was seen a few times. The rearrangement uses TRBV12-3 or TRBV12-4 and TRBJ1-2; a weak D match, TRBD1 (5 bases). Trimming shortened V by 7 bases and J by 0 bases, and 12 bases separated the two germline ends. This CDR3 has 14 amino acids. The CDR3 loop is CASNTRGANYGYTF. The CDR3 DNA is TGTGCCAGCAATACTCGGGGGGCTAACTATGGCTACACCTTC.

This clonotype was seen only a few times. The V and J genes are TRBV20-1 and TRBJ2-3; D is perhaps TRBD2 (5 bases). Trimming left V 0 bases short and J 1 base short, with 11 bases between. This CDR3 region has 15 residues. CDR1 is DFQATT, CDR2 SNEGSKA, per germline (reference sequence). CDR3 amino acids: CSARDRVRGTDTQYF. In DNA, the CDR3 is TGCAGTGCTAGAGACCGGGTGAGGGGCACAGATACGCAGTATTTT.

CDR3 nucleotide sequence: TGTGCCAGCAGTTTACCCGGGAAGGCGGGGGCTACCTACAATGAGCAGTTCTTC. Translation gives CASSLPGKAGATYNEQFF. V and J are TRBV27 and TRBJ2-1; TRBD2 might be the D (7 bases). The V end lost 2 bases, the J end lost 2 bases, and 19 bases lay between the germline ends. Germline V gives CDR1 MNHEY, CDR2 SMNVEV (reference sequence). The CDR3 runs 18 residues.

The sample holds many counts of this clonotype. The CDR3 nucleotides read TGTGCCAGCAGCTTGGGAGGAGGAAACGAGCAGTACTTC. Its protein is CASSLGGGNEQYF. This chain links TRBV7-9 with TRBJ2-7; a possible D gene is TRBD2 (6 bases). Germline CDR1 reads SEHNR; CDR2 reads FQNEAQ (reference sequence). This CDR3 comprises 13 residues. Trimming took off 3 bases at V and 5 bases at J, with 11 bases between the two ends.

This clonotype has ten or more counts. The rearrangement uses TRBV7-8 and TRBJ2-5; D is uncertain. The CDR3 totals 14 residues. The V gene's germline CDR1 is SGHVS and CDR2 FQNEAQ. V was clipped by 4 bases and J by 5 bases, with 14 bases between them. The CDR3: CASSSYEWLETQYF. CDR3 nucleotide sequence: TGTGCCAGCAGCTCCTACGAATGGTTGGAGACCCAGTACTTC.

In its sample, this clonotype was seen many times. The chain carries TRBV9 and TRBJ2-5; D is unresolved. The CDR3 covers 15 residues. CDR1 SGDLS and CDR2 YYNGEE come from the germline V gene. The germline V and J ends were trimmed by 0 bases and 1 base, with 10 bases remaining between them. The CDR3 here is CASSVDGRPQETQYF. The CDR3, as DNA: TGTGCCAGCAGCGTAGATGGACGGCCCCAAGAGACCCAGTACTTC.

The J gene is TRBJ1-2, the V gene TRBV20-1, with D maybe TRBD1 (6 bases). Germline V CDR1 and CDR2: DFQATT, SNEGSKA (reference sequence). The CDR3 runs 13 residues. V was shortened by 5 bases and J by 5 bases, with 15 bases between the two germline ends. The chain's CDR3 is CSAPREGEYGYTF. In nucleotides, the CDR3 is TGCAGTGCTCCACGAGAGGGGGAATATGGCTACACCTTC.

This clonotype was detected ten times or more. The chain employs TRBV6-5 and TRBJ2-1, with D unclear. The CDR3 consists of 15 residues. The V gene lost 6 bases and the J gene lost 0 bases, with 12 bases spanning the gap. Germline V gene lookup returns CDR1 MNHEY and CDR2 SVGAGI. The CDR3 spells CASSPLSRSYNEQFF. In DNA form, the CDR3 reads TGTGCCAGCAGCCCGCTCTCCCGCTCCTACAATGAGCAGTTCTTC.

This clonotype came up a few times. DNA of the CDR3: TGTGCCAGCAGCTTGTTGCGGCAGGGTACTAACTATGGCTACACCTTC. Its translation is CASSLLRQGTNYGYTF. The chain carries TRBV5-5 and TRBJ1-2, with D maybe TRBD1 (5 bases). The CDR3 length is 16 residues. Germline V CDR1 and CDR2: SGHKS, YYEKEE (reference sequence). V dropped 1 base and J dropped 0 bases, with 13 bases sitting between them.

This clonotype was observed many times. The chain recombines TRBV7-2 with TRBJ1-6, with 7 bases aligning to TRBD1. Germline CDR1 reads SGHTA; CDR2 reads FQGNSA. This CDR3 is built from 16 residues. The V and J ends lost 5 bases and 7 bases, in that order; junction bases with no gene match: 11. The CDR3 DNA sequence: TGTGCCAGCAGCCCCATGACGGGACAGCTAAATTCACCCCTCCACTTT. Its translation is CASSPMTGQLNSPLHF.

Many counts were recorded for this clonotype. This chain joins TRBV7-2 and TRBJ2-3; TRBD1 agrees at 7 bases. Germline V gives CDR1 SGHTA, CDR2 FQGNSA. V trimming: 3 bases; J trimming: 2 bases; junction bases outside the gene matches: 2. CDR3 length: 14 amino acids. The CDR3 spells CASSLDRSTDTQYF. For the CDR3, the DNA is TGTGCCAGCAGCTTGGACAGGTCCACAGATACGCAGTATTTT.

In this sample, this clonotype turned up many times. This chain's CDR3 is CASSELGTGNGYTF. The DNA of the CDR3 is TGTGCCAGCAGTGAATTAGGGACAGGGAATGGCTACACCTTC. The chain carries TRBV25-1 and TRBJ1-2; 9 nucleotides match TRBD1. The trim removed 1 base at V and 6 bases at J, leaving 3 bases unmatched. CDR1 MGHDK and CDR2 SYGVNS come from the germline V gene. The CDR3 runs 14 residues.

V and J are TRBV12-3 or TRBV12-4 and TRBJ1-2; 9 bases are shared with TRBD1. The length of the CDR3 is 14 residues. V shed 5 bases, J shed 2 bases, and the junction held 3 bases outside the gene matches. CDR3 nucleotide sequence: TGTGCCAGCAGTAGGGACAGGGTAAACTATGGCTACACCTTC. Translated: CASSRDRVNYGYTF.

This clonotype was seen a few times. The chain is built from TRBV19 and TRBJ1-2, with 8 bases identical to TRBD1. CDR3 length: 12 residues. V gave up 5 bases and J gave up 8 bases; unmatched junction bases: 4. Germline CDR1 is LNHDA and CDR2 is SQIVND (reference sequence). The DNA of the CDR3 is TGTGCCAGTAGTGGACAGGGCGGCGGCTACACCTTC. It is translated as CASSGQGGGYTF.

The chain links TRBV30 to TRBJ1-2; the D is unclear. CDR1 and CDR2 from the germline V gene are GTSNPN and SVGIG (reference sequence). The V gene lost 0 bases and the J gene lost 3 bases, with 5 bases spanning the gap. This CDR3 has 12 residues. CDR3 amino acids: CAWSVQDYGYTF. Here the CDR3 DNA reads TGTGCCTGGAGTGTACAAGACTATGGCTACACCTTC. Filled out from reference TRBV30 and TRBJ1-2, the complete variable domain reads SQTIHQWPATLVQPVGSPLSLECTVEGTSNPNLYWYRQAAGRGLQLLFYSVGIGQISSEVPQNLSASRPQDRQFILSSKKLLLSDSGFYLCAWSVQDYGYTFGSGTRLTVV.

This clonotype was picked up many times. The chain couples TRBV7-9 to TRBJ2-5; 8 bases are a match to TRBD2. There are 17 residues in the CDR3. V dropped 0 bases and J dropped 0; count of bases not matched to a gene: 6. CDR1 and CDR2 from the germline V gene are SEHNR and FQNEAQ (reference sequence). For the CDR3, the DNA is TGTGCCAGCAGCTTAGCAGTTCGGGGGGGCCACCAAGAGACCCAGTACTTC. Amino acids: CASSLAVRGGHQETQYF.

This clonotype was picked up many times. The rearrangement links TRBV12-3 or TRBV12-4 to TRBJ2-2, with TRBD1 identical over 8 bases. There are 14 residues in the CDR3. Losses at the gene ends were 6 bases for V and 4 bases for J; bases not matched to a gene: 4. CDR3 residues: CASSLTGGTGELFF. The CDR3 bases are TGTGCCAGCAGCCTAACAGGGGGCACCGGGGAGCTGTTTTTT.

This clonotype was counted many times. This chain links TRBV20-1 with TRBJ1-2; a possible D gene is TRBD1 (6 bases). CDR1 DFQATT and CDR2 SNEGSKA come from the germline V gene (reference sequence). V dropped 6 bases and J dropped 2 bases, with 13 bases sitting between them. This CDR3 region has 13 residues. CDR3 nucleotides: TGCAGTGCGGTGGACAGTCAGAACTATGGCTACACCTTC. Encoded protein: CSAVDSQNYGYTF.

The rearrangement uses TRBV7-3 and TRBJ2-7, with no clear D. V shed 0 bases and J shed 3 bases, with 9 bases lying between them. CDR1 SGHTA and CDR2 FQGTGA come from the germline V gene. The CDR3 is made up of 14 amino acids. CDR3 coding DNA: TGTGCCAGCAGCTTAACCCCGAGCAGCTACGAGCAGTACTTC. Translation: CASSLTPSSYEQYF.